This T cell receptor (beta chain) stems from a study of blood T cell repertoires in COVID-19. The CDR3 has 17 amino acids. Trimming took 4 bases from V and 2 from J, leaving 20 bases between them. Germline V gives CDR1 SGHNT, CDR2 YENEEA. TCRdb keeps only in-frame clones here, not all; method: immunoSEQ multiplex PCR. The table includes some 200,000 clones, roughly 89% detected once. The V call is TRBV11-3, the J call TRBJ1-2; D is unclear. The TCR originated in a man aged 18 to 30 with active or convalescent COVID-19. The sequenced sample consisted of peripheral blood. DNA for the CDR3: TGTGCCAGCAGCTCGTCCACCACAGATTTCGTGAACTATGGCTACACCTTC. Translation gives CASSSSTTDFVNYGYTF.